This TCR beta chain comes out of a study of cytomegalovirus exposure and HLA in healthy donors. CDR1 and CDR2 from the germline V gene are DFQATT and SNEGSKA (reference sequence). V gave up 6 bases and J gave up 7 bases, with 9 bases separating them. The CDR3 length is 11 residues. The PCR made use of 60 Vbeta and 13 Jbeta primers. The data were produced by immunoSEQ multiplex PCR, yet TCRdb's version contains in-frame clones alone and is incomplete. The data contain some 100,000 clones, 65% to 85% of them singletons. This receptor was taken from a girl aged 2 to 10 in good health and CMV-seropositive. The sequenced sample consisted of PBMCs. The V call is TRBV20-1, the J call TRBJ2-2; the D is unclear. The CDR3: CSAEVYGELFF. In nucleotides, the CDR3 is TGCAGTGCAGAGGTTTACGGGGAGCTGTTTTTT.